This T cell receptor (beta chain) derives from a study of early T cells in non-severe SARS-CoV-2 infection. Study-wide background: Unpaired chains resulted from sequencing bulk RNA of unsorted whole blood. General study findings and limits: Sequences matched to VDJdb favored anti-spike CD8 responses, while private and CD4 specificities were missed.

This clonotype was recorded at least ten times. Its antigen is unidentified. The library protocol tagged individual cDNA molecules with unique molecular identifiers. TCRdb redid the calling of the 5' RACE reads with MiXCR, one entry per CDR3 protein. The sample consists of approximately 65,000 distinct CDR3 sequences, about 11% of them appearing once. The CDR3 totals 13 residues. Looked up from germline, CDR1 is SEHNR and CDR2 is FQNEAQ (reference sequence). V was trimmed by 3 bases and J by 3 bases, leaving 8 bases between them. V gene TRBV7-9 combines with J gene TRBJ1-2; tentatively, D is TRBD1 (5 bases). This TCR came from an adult who was a healthcare worker with PCR-confirmed SARS-CoV-2 infection or an uninfected control (not recorded which). Material: whole blood, obtained at baseline. For the CDR3, the DNA is TGTGCCAGCAGCTTCAGGGAGGACTATGGCTACACCTTC. Amino acid sequence: CASSFREDYGYTF.